This T cell receptor (beta chain) came from a study of CD8 T cells in ankylosing spondylitis (TCRdb year 2017). In the study overall: The study profiled T cell receptor beta repertoires in healthy donors and ankylosing spondylitis patients to find disease-linked TCR variants. The whole study cohort included 108 healthy donors and some 27 ankylosing spondylitis patients. Samples of peripheral blood were taken, and for ankylosing spondylitis patients, synovial fluid was collected as well. Overall study outcomes, separate from this receptor: Blood from ankylosing spondylitis patients appeared to be characterized by a TCR beta motif made up of several highly homologous amino acid variants. Some motif variants were previously reported in synovial fluid and blood of reactive arthritis patients, suggesting common disease-initiation mechanisms. According to the report, matched synovial fluid samples from ankylosing spondylitis patients were significantly enriched for the disease-linked clones. A CD8+ phenotype was shown by the disease-linked clones, which were found at relatively low frequencies in peripheral blood.

About this clonotype: Its specific antigen is unknown. No qualities accompany the bases; no much larger clone lies one base away.

A distance of 15 bases separates the germline ends of V and J, which lose 1 base and 5 bases respectively. From cysteine to phenylalanine, the CDR3 is 15 amino acids long. The read is trimmed to its CDR3 DNA, 45 bases read in frame from base 1. Sequencing was performed on an Illumina HiSeq 2500. Quantitative 5'-RACE with molecular barcodes was the method used to prepare the TCR beta libraries. In the source study's methods: A new computational method, built on a probabilistic model of VDJ rearrangement, was used to identify disease-linked TCR variants. The public reads were reanalyzed by TCRdb: fastp trimming at Q25, MiXCR alignment, in-frame beta chains only. Rows matching on CDR3 protein sequence are summarized as one entry with the most common DNA and genes. The V and J calls here are based on TCRdb, not the publication. The sample contains about 400,000 distinct CDR3 sequences, 20% to 25% of them found a single time. 16% of the sample rests with the top ten.

The sequence was obtained from a male donor with ankylosing spondylitis. The chain employs TRBV12-3 or TRBV12-4 and TRBJ2-7; the D gene is perhaps TRBD1 or TRBD2, each of them matching over 5 bases. The sample comprised blood, either unsorted or a sorted T cell fraction (not recorded which). The nucleotide sequence is TGTGCCAGCAGTTTAGGCGCAGGGAGAGAGGACGAGCAGTACTTC. This encodes CASSLGAGREDEQYF.